One sample yielded the 20 T cell receptor beta chains listed below, sequenced in a study of blood T cell repertoires in COVID-19. Generated by immunoSEQ multiplex PCR, the TCRdb table keeps only in-frame clones and is missing some. The repertoire holds under 85,000 clones, with around 90% as singletons. The sequenced material came from peripheral blood. These receptors were taken from a woman older than 75 with active or convalescent COVID-19.

V usage is TRBV27 and J usage is TRBJ1-1, with D hard to call. Trimming pared 2 bases from V and 7 bases from J, leaving 20 bases between. Germline V gene data show CDR1 as MNHEY and CDR2 as SMNVEV (reference sequence). The CDR3 length is 16 residues. CDR3 DNA: TGTGCCAGCAGTTTAAGGCCCGGGAGGTTTTCCGGTGAAGCTTTCTTT. Protein product: CASSLRPGRFSGEAFF.

The J gene is TRBJ2-7, the V gene TRBV10-3, with 10 nucleotides matching TRBD2. The CDR3 has 18 residues. Germline CDR1 and CDR2: ENHRY and SYGVKD. The J segment lost 1 base and the V segment lost 6 bases, leaving 15 bases of the junction unmatched. The CDR3, as DNA: TGTGCCATCAGAGACTTACCAAGGCTAGCGGGGGAGTCCTACGAGCAGTACTTC. Amino acids: CAIRDLPRLAGESYEQYF.

CDR3: CASSWGKGAHRETQYF. DNA of the CDR3: TGTGCCAGCAGCTGGGGGAAGGGGGCTCATCGAGAGACCCAGTACTTC. The V and J genes are TRBV27 and TRBJ2-5; 7 bases match TRBD1. CDR3 length: 16 residues. J gave up 4 bases and V 6 bases, and 14 bases lay outside the gene matches. The germline V gene encodes CDR1 MNHEY and CDR2 SMNVEV (reference sequence).

J is TRBJ2-7 and V is TRBV4-2; D is ambiguous. The CDR3 is 15 amino acids. Between the trimmed V and J ends, which lost 1 base and 5 bases, there was a span of 15 bases. CDR1 is LGHNA, CDR2 YNFKEQ, per germline. This CDR3 is CASSQVGSSGDEQYF. The CDR3 DNA sequence: TGTGCCAGCAGCCAAGTAGGTAGCAGTGGTGACGAGCAGTACTTC.

The rearrangement links TRBV20-1 to TRBJ2-1, with TRBD1 matching over 11 bases. Trimming cost V 3 bases and J 12 bases; bases outside gene matches: 4. The CDR3 consists of 12 residues. Germline V gene lookup returns CDR1 DFQATT and CDR2 SNEGSKA (reference sequence). CDR3 in DNA: TGCAGTGCTAGTAGGGACAGGGGGGGGCAGTTCTTC. This encodes CSASRDRGGQFF.

CDR3 nucleotides: TGTGCCACCTCGACAGGGGAAGGAAATTCACCCCTCCACTTT. Protein sequence: CATSTGEGNSPLHF. J is TRBJ1-6 and V is TRBV10-3, with TRBD1 matching 8 bases. Trimming took 10 bases from V and 7 from J; bases not matched to a gene: 9. Germline V gene data show CDR1 as ENHRY and CDR2 as SYGVKD. This CDR3 contains 14 residues.

The chain employs TRBV24-1 and TRBJ1-2; 10 positions agree with TRBD1. The CDR3 consists of 17 residues. The V segment lost 4 bases and the J segment 7 bases; nucleotides outside the gene matches: 14. Germline CDR1 and CDR2: KGHDR and SFDVKD. The CDR3 region is CATSEAPGQGTRSGYTF. For the CDR3, the DNA is TGTGCCACCAGTGAGGCACCGGGACAGGGGACGCGGAGTGGCTACACCTTC.

This chain links TRBV3-1 (or the pseudogene TRBV3-2) with TRBJ2-1; 11 nucleotides line up with TRBD2. The CDR3 is 15 amino acids. Trimming at V came to 0 bases and at J to 6 bases, leaving 1 base not matched to a gene. Germline assignment: CDR1 LGHDT and CDR2 YNNKEL (reference sequence). DNA for the CDR3: TGTGCCAGCAGCCAAGATAGCGGGAGGGTCAATGAGCAGTTCTTC. Translating it yields CASSQDSGRVNEQFF.

The chain is built from TRBV30 and TRBJ1-6, with 7 positions matching TRBD1. Losses at the gene ends were 0 bases for V and 0 bases for J; bases not matched to a gene: 2. CDR3 size: 16 residues. Germline V CDR1 and CDR2: GTSNPN, SVGIG (reference sequence). CDR3 in DNA: TGTGCCTGGAGTGTCCCAGGGGGCTCCTATAATTCACCCCTCCACTTT. It specifies CAWSVPGGSYNSPLHF.

The chain combines TRBV3-1 (or the pseudogene TRBV3-2) with TRBJ2-3, with TRBD2 as a possible D gene (5 bases). Trimming pared 4 bases from V and 7 bases from J, leaving 15 bases between. Germline V gene sequence: CDR1 LGHDT, CDR2 YNNKEL (reference sequence). This CDR3 has 14 amino acids. The CDR3 region has the DNA TGTGCCAGCAGCCCCACGGGGAACAAGAATACGCAGTATTTT. Translation: CASSPTGNKNTQYF.

Written as DNA, the CDR3 is TGCGCCAGCAGAACGGCGGGGATAGGATACAATGAGCAGTTCTTC. The encoded protein is CASRTAGIGYNEQFF. J is TRBJ2-1 and V is TRBV5-1; D might be TRBD2 (6 bases). Germline CDR1 reads SGHRS; CDR2 reads YFSETQ. The CDR3 is made up of 15 amino acids. Trimming pared 5 bases from V and 4 bases from J, leaving 16 bases between.

The CDR3 is CASSSSRTARGGYTF. In DNA form, the CDR3 reads TGTGCCAGCAGTTCAAGCAGGACAGCTCGGGGTGGCTACACCTTC. The chain carries TRBV6-5 and TRBJ1-2; D possibly corresponds to TRBD1 (6 bases). The CDR3 sequence is 15 residues long. V lost 4 bases and J 7 bases, leaving 19 bases between the germline ends. Germline V gene sequence: CDR1 MNHEY, CDR2 SVGAGI.

The chain links TRBV6-5 to TRBJ1-1; D is possibly TRBD1 (6 bases). Trimming took off 10 bases at V and 1 base at J, with 10 bases between the two ends. The CDR3 is 12 residues long. The germline V gene encodes CDR1 MNHEY and CDR2 SVGAGI. The CDR3 DNA reads as TGTGCCACCGAACAGGGGAACACTGAAGCTTTCTTT. It yields the protein CATEQGNTEAFF.

V and J are TRBV28 and TRBJ2-1; a possible D gene is TRBD2 (6 bases). The germline V and J ends were trimmed by 4 bases and 10 bases, with 14 bases remaining between them. The CDR3 runs to 13 residues. Germline loops: CDR1 MDHEN, CDR2 SYDVKM. CDR3 coding DNA: TGTGCCAGCAGTTGGGGACCTGCGGGGGAGCAGTTCTTC. Its protein is CASSWGPAGEQFF.

This clone was picked up a small number of times. The CDR3 DNA reads TGTGCCAGCAGCGGAGGGTTTCATGAAAAACTGTTTTTT. Residues: CASSGGFHEKLFF. The chain recombines TRBV27 with TRBJ1-4; the D is unclear. CDR3 length: 13 residues. V dropped 6 bases and J dropped 6 bases, with 11 bases sitting between them. Germline-derived CDR1 and CDR2 are MNHEY and SMNVEV (reference sequence).

A single count supports this clone. The CDR3 coding sequence is TGTGCCAGCAGCGTAGCGAATAACACCCAAGAGACCCAGTACTTC. Translated: CASSVANNTQETQYF. The chain is built from TRBV9 and TRBJ2-5; unclear D gene. CDR3 length: 15 residues. Germline CDR1 and CDR2: SGDLS and YYNGEE. V was cut by 0 bases and J by 1 base, with 10 bases left in between.

In its sample, this clone was seen once. J is TRBJ2-1 and V is TRBV5-4; 9 nucleotides match TRBD2. This CDR3 region has 15 residues. Germline loops: CDR1 SGHNT, CDR2 YYREEE (reference sequence). After removal of 3 bases from V and 9 bases from J, the junction contained 10 bases not matched to a gene. The CDR3 region is CASSWSGGRAPEQFF. DNA for the CDR3: TGTGCCAGCAGCTGGAGCGGCGGGAGGGCCCCTGAGCAGTTCTTC.

This chain joins TRBV24-1 and TRBJ2-3; 10 bases align to TRBD1. The germline CDR1 and CDR2 sequences are KGHDR and SFDVKD. With V trimmed by 3 bases and J by 4 bases, 6 bases remained unmatched. The length of the CDR3 is 16 residues. CDR3 DNA sequence: TGTGCCACCAGTGATCCACCCGGACAGGGGGCAGATACGCAGTATTTT. As protein: CATSDPPGQGADTQYF.

The chain links TRBV5-1 to TRBJ1-6; 11 bases map to TRBD1. Germline V gene data show CDR1 as SGHRS and CDR2 as YFSETQ. V gave up 0 bases and J gave up 9 bases; unmatched junction bases: 2. This CDR3 has 15 residues. As DNA, the CDR3 is TGCGCCAGCAGCTTGGCGGGACAGGGGGGTTCACCCCTCCACTTT. Its translation is CASSLAGQGGSPLHF. Full variable domain (remainder filled in from reference TRBV5-1 and TRBJ1-6): KAGVTQTPRYLIKTRGQQVTLSCSPISGHRSVSWYQQTPGQGLQFLFEYFSETQRNKGNFPGRFSGRQFSNSRSEMNVSTLELGDSALYLCASSLAGQGGSPLHFGNGTRLTVT.

This clone has only one observation. This rearrangement joins TRBV6-5 to TRBJ1-4; D not certain. Germline V lookup: CDR1 MNHEY, CDR2 SVGAGI. V lost 6 bases and J 8 bases, leaving 16 bases between the germline ends. The CDR3 sequence is 14 residues long. The CDR3 DNA reads as TGTGCCAGCAGCCGCGTTGGGTTGGAGGAAAAACTGTTTTTT. The encoded protein is CASSRVGLEEKLFF.